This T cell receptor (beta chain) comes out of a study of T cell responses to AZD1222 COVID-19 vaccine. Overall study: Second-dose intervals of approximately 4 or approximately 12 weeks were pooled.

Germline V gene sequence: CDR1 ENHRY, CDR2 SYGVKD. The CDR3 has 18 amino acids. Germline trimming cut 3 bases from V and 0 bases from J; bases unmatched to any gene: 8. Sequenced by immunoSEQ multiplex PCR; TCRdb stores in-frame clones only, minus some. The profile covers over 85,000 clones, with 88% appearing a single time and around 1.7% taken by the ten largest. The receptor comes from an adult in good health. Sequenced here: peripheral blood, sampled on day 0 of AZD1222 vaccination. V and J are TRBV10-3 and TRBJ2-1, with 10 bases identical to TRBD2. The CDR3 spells CAISEIRTSGSSYNEQFF. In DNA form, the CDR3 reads TGTGCCATCAGTGAAATAAGGACTAGCGGAAGCTCCTACAATGAGCAGTTCTTC.